The present entry profiles one T cell receptor (beta chain) with its context. The record originates from a study of control samples from healthy donors and cancer patients. Assay used: immunoSEQ multiplex PCR; TCRdb lists only in-frame clones, some missing. The table shows some 140,000 clones, with about 95% occurring only once. This CDR3 has 15 amino acids. Trimming removed 3 bases from V and 5 bases from J, with 14 bases in between. Germline V gene data show CDR1 as SGDLS and CDR2 as YYNGEE. V usage is TRBV9 and J usage is TRBJ1-4; D may be TRBD1 (6 bases). Sample: PBMCs. The TCR sequence derives from a man in his 60s with colorectal cancer. For the CDR3, the DNA is TGTGCCAGCAGCGCAGATCTCGGACAGAATGAAAAACTGTTTTTT. Protein: CASSADLGQNEKLFF.